The 32 T cell receptor beta chains below all came from one sample that was sequenced in a study of blood T cells in healthy people across ages. A second roughly 6 to 11 cycle PCR used barcoded and J-beta primers. Via MiXCR, TCRdb re-called the 5' RACE reads, giving one row per CDR3 protein. The profile shows approximately 730,000 distinct CDR3 sequences, about 53% of them singletons. The sample consisted of blood. Receptors were obtained from an elderly man in good health.

This clonotype was detected a few times. This rearrangement joins TRBV7-3 to TRBJ2-7, with D hard to call. This CDR3 comprises 16 residues. V lost 1 base and J lost 2, with 15 bases in between. CDR1 and CDR2 from the germline V gene are SGHTA and FQGTGA. CDR3 bases: TGTGCCAGCAGCTTAAATCAAGCAAGGAGCCCCTACGAGCAGTACTTC. Encoded protein: CASSLNQARSPYEQYF.

There are a few counts of this clonotype. The J gene is TRBJ2-1, the V gene TRBV29-1; possible D gene TRBD2, 5 bases. Trimming took off 3 bases at V and 7 bases at J, with 10 bases between the two ends. There are 12 residues in the CDR3. The V gene's germline CDR1 is SQVTM and CDR2 ANQGSEA. The CDR3 coding sequence is TGCAGCGTTGACGGTGGACTTAATGAGCAGTTCTTC. This codes for CSVDGGLNEQFF.

The V and J genes are TRBV20-1 and TRBJ2-5, with D unresolved. Germline V gene lookup returns CDR1 DFQATT and CDR2 SNEGSKA (reference sequence). V was clipped by 5 bases and J by 5 bases, with 18 bases between them. This CDR3 has 14 amino acids. For the CDR3, the DNA is TGCAGTGCTCATCGTCCGGGCTCCGGGGAGACCCAGTACTTC. Protein: CSAHRPGSGETQYF.

This clonotype turned up a few times. The chain joins TRBV10-3 to TRBJ2-1; 10 nucleotides line up with TRBD2. V was clipped by 4 bases and J by 5 bases; unmatched bases: 5. Germline CDR1 ENHRY, CDR2 SYGVKD. The CDR3 contains 15 residues. CDR3 sequence reads: CAISATSGRNNEQFF. The CDR3 DNA is TGTGCCATCAGTGCGACTAGCGGGCGTAACAATGAGCAGTTCTTC.

This chain joins TRBV20-1 and TRBJ1-5; D not certain. This CDR3 spans 15 amino acids. Germline CDR1 reads DFQATT; CDR2 reads SNEGSKA (reference sequence). Trimming left V 0 bases short and J 2 bases short, with 11 bases between. The CDR3 loop is CSARDRRDGNQPQHF. The CDR3 nucleotides read TGCAGTGCTAGAGATCGGCGGGATGGCAATCAGCCCCAGCATTTT.

The gene calls are TRBV6-6 and TRBJ2-1; possible D gene TRBD2, 6 bases. V lost 7 bases and J 6 bases, leaving 13 bases between the germline ends. CDR3 length equals 13 residues. Germline V lookup: CDR1 MNHNY, CDR2 SVGAGI (reference sequence). The chain's CDR3 is CASTGDFLNEQFF. The CDR3 DNA follows: TGTGCCAGCACCGGGGACTTCCTCAATGAGCAGTTCTTC.

This clonotype was counted once. The gene calls are TRBV9 and TRBJ2-7; possible D gene TRBD2, 6 bases. This CDR3 has 14 residues. Germline values: CDR1 SGDLS, CDR2 YYNGEE. V dropped 0 bases and J dropped 2 bases, with 9 bases sitting between them. The CDR3 here is CASSVGEATYEQYF. DNA for the CDR3: TGTGCCAGCAGCGTAGGGGAGGCGACCTACGAGCAGTACTTC.

The chain couples TRBV7-2 to TRBJ2-5; 11 bases agree with TRBD2. The CDR3 is made up of 18 amino acids. Germline CDR1 reads SGHTA; CDR2 reads FQGNSA. The V segment lost 5 bases and the J segment 1 base; nucleotides outside the gene matches: 12. The CDR3 DNA reads as TGTGCCAGCAGCCGGCTAGCGGGAGGAATAGAGGTCCAAGAGACCCAGTACTTC. Its translation: CASSRLAGGIEVQETQYF.

This clonotype was counted a few times. V gene TRBV5-6 combines with J gene TRBJ1-1; a weak D match, TRBD1 (5 bases). Germline V gene data show CDR1 as SGHDT and CDR2 as YYEEEE. The length of the CDR3 is 14 residues. V shed 6 bases and J shed 7 bases, with 19 bases lying between them. The CDR3 is CASTRGTDTLEAFF. The CDR3 DNA sequence: TGTGCCAGCACCCGGGGTACGGACACCCTTGAAGCTTTCTTT.

The chain recombines TRBV7-8 with TRBJ2-3; 8 bases line up with TRBD1. The CDR3 is 16 residues long. Germline lookup yields CDR1 SGHVS and CDR2 FQNEAQ. Unmatched junction bases numbered 8, after V lost 6 bases and J lost 0 bases. In nucleotides, the CDR3 is TGTGCCAGCAGACAAGACAGGGGCCGTAGCACAGATACGCAGTATTTT. It translates to CASRQDRGRSTDTQYF. The full variable domain, completed using reference TRBV7-8 and TRBJ2-3, is GAGVSQSPRYKVAKRGQDVALRCDPISGHVSLFWYQQALGQGPEFLTYFQNEAQLDKSGLPSDRFFAERPEGSVSTLKIQRTQQEDSAVYLCASRQDRGRSTDTQYFGPGTRLTVL.

This clonotype was counted a few times. The chain carries TRBV29-1 and TRBJ1-4; possible D gene TRBD1, 5 bases. The V end was cut by 4 bases, the J end by 5 bases, with 11 bases between. This CDR3 has 13 amino acids. Per germline, CDR1 SQVTM and CDR2 ANQGSEA. CDR3 sequence (DNA): TGCAGCGTTGGCGAGGGGATAAATGAAAAACTGTTTTTT. Its translation: CSVGEGINEKLFF.

V usage is TRBV4-2 and J usage is TRBJ1-2; D may be TRBD1 (5 bases). The V and J ends lost 1 base and 2 bases respectively, with 14 bases between them. Germline V gives CDR1 LGHNA, CDR2 YNFKEQ. The CDR3 is 16 residues long. The CDR3, as DNA: TGTGCCAGCAGCCAAGTTCTGGGGCAGACCAACTATGGCTACACCTTC. It encodes CASSQVLGQTNYGYTF.

This rearrangement joins TRBV7-2 to TRBJ2-7; D gene ambiguous. The CDR3 runs 13 residues. The germline gives CDR1 SGHTA, CDR2 FQGNSA. V was trimmed by 1 base and J by 4 bases, leaving 8 bases between them. In DNA form, the CDR3 reads TGTGCCAGCAGCTTAGAAGAACAGTACGAGCAGTACTTC. This translates into CASSLEEQYEQYF.

The chain links TRBV20-1 to TRBJ1-2; D may be TRBD1 (5 bases). The ends were cut back, 6 bases at V and 5 bases at J, with 22 bases in the middle. This CDR3 comprises 15 residues. Looked up from germline, CDR1 is DFQATT and CDR2 is SNEGSKA (reference sequence). The CDR3 is CSAAGAQDLSYGYTF. CDR3 bases: TGCAGTGCCGCCGGGGCACAAGATCTTTCATATGGCTACACCTTC.

The rearrangement joins TRBV27 to TRBJ2-3; 9 nucleotides agree with TRBD1. CDR1 is MNHEY and CDR2 is SMNVEV in the germline V gene (reference sequence). The CDR3 contains 16 residues. V shed 2 bases and J 14 bases; nucleotides not matched to a gene: 17. DNA for the CDR3: TGTGCCAGCAGTTTAAAATCGACAGGGGGTGCCAGATACGCGTATTTT. Translation gives CASSLKSTGGARYAYF.

The chain carries TRBV28 and TRBJ2-1; TRBD2 matches 9 bases. V was clipped by 10 bases and J by 7 bases; unmatched bases: 5. Germline V gene data show CDR1 as MDHEN and CDR2 as SYDVKM. This CDR3 comprises 12 residues. CDR3 in amino acids: CATGTSRNEQFF. Here the CDR3 DNA reads TGTGCCACCGGGACTAGCAGGAATGAGCAGTTCTTC.

This clonotype was found a few times. The chain links TRBV20-1 to TRBJ2-5; D unresolved. Trimming shortened V by 4 bases and J by 4 bases, and 19 bases separated the two germline ends. CDR1 DFQATT and CDR2 SNEGSKA come from the germline V gene (reference sequence). The CDR3 sequence is 15 residues long. CDR3: CSATTEEPGSETQYF. In nucleotides, the CDR3 is TGCAGTGCTACTACAGAGGAACCTGGGTCAGAGACCCAGTACTTC.

V usage is TRBV12-3 or TRBV12-4 and J usage is TRBJ2-5, with unresolved D. The end of the DNA is better explained by TRBJ2-7, so the J call may be wrong. This CDR3 has 14 amino acids. As DNA, the CDR3 is TGTGCCAGCAGTTCCCTCCGGCAGGTTTCCGAGCAGTACTTC. Amino acids: CASSSLRQVSEQYF.

The rearrangement joins TRBV10-3 to TRBJ2-1; 7 nucleotides agree with TRBD1. Germline CDR1 is ENHRY and CDR2 is SYGVKD. Losses at the gene ends were 6 bases for V and 3 bases for J; bases not matched to a gene: 5. The CDR3 contains 14 residues. CDR3 DNA sequence: TGTGCCATCAGCCGGGACAGCCTCTACAATGAGCAGTTCTTC. Its translation: CAISRDSLYNEQFF.

The CDR3 bases are TGTGCCAGCAGCCATCTGACAGGTGATACGCAGTATTTT. Its translation is CASSHLTGDTQYF. The V gene is TRBV3-1, the J gene TRBJ2-3; the D gene is possibly TRBD1 (6 bases). In germline, CDR1 is LGHDT, CDR2 YNNKEL (reference sequence). Trimming removed 3 bases at V and 6 bases at J, with 10 bases between. The CDR3 consists of 13 residues.

J is TRBJ2-3 and V is TRBV2, with D perhaps TRBD1 or TRBD2 (6 bases each). This CDR3 is built from 16 residues. V gave up 11 bases and J gave up 4 bases, with 25 bases separating them. The germline gives CDR1 SNHLY, CDR2 FYNNEI. DNA for the CDR3: TGTGCCGGAGAGGGGGGAACCAGTGGCCCCTCAGATACGCAGTATTTT. Amino acid sequence: CAGEGGTSGPSDTQYF.

This clonotype was recorded a few times. Germline is not matched at one junction end, which may reflect a read error. V is TRBV3-1 and J is TRBJ2-7, with TRBD2 identical over 9 bases. Germline CDR1 reads LGHDT; CDR2 reads YNNKEL (reference sequence). CDR3 size: 15 residues. The CDR3 region has the DNA TGTGCTAGCAGGCGGACTAGCGCTGGAAGTTACGAGCAGTACTTC. Translation: CASRRTSAGSYEQYF.

On this clonotype itself: The junction departs from germline at one end; a sequencing error may be responsible. The chain recombines TRBV20-1 with TRBJ2-3; D unresolved. CDR1 is DFQATT and CDR2 is SNEGSKA in the germline V gene (reference sequence). CDR3 length equals 12 residues. As DNA, the CDR3 is TGCAGTGCTAAAAGGGTTACAGATATGCAGTATTTT. Translation: CSAKRVTDMQYF.

The chain links TRBV7-9 to TRBJ1-2, with 9 bases matching TRBD1. Trimming took 10 bases from V and 4 from J; bases not matched to a gene: 10. The CDR3 loop spans 14 amino acids. Germline lookup yields CDR1 SEHNR and CDR2 FQNEAQ (reference sequence). Written as DNA, the CDR3 is TGTGCCAACAGGCCACAGGGGGCTAGCTATGGCTACACCTTC. This encodes CANRPQGASYGYTF.

This clonotype has just a few counts. The chain links TRBV3-1 to TRBJ1-6, with a weak D call TRBD1 (5 bases). The V gene's germline CDR1 is LGHDT and CDR2 YNNKEL (reference sequence). The V end lost 4 bases, the J end lost 7 bases, and 8 bases lay between the germline ends. CDR3 size: 13 residues. The CDR3 loop is CASSPGGNSPLHF. The CDR3 DNA sequence: TGTGCCAGCAGCCCCGGGGGGAATTCACCCCTCCACTTT.

The rearrangement uses TRBV4-1 and TRBJ2-5, with TRBD2 matching 11 bases. The CDR3 sequence is 14 residues long. V was clipped by 6 bases and J by 2 bases; unmatched bases: 2. CDR1 MGHRA and CDR2 YSYEKL come from the germline V gene. The CDR3 protein is CASRRLAGQETQYF. In DNA, the CDR3 is TGCGCCAGCAGGAGACTAGCGGGACAAGAGACCCAGTACTTC.

This clonotype has only one observation. The junction and the germline gene differ at one end; a read error may be behind it. The rearrangement links TRBV4-1 to TRBJ2-5, with a tentative D call TRBD2 (6 bases). Looked up from germline, CDR1 is MGHRA and CDR2 is YSYEKL. This CDR3 comprises 18 residues. CDR3 loop: CASRQDMASGHPGETQYF. The CDR3 nucleotides read TGCGCCAGCAGACAAGACATGGCAAGCGGGCACCCCGGGGAGACCCAGTACTTC.

The CDR3: CASSYGTGLGYTF. The CDR3 DNA reads TGTGCCAGCAGCTACGGGACGGGGTTGGGCTACACCTTC. V is TRBV9 and J is TRBJ1-2; TRBD1 is a possible D gene (5 bases). This CDR3 has 13 residues. Germline V lookup: CDR1 SGDLS, CDR2 YYNGEE. Between the trimmed V and J ends, which lost 4 bases and 8 bases, there was a span of 15 bases.

The V gene is TRBV2, the J gene TRBJ2-1, with D perhaps matching TRBD1 or TRBD2 (5 bases each). The CDR3 loop spans 13 amino acids. Trimming shortened V by 8 bases and J by 13 bases, and 21 bases separated the two germline ends. Looked up from germline, CDR1 is SNHLY and CDR2 is FYNNEI. The CDR3 DNA sequence: TGTGCCAGCGGGACGCCCGCACTAAAATCACAGTTCTTC. It codes for CASGTPALKSQFF.

This clonotype appeared a single time. The chain recombines TRBV12-3 or TRBV12-4 with TRBJ2-2, with a possible D match to TRBD2 (6 bases). The CDR3 is 15 amino acids. The germline V and J ends were trimmed by 9 bases and 2 bases, with 16 bases remaining between them. The CDR3 sequence: CASQQRRGNTGELFF. CDR3 DNA sequence: TGTGCCAGTCAGCAGAGGCGGGGAAACACCGGGGAGCTGTTTTTT.

Concerning this clonotype: This may arise from a read error, as a much more abundant clone is one base away. The J gene is TRBJ2-5, the V gene TRBV5-1, with 7 bases that match TRBD2. V shed 4 bases, J shed 13 bases, and the junction held 13 bases outside the gene matches. Germline CDR1 is SGHRS and CDR2 is YFSETQ. There are 13 residues in the CDR3. This CDR3 reads CASSPREGSARYF. The CDR3 DNA reads TGCGCCAGCAGCCCCAGGGAGGGTTCGGCCCGGTACTTC. The entire variable domain, with the rest obtained from reference TRBV5-1 and TRBJ2-5, is as follows: KAGVTQTPRYLIKTRGQQVTLSCSPISGHRSVSWYQQTPGQGLQFLFEYFSETQRNKGNFPGRFSGRQFSNSRSEMNVSTLELGDSALYLCASSPREGSARYFGPGTRLLVL.

Only a few counts were recorded for this clonotype. The chain uses TRBV5-1 and TRBJ2-1, with no clear D. The V gene's germline CDR1 is SGHRS and CDR2 YFSETQ. CDR3 length: 13 residues. Trimming cost V 0 bases and J 4 bases, with 5 bases left between them. This chain's CDR3 is CASSLDIYNEQFF. CDR3 DNA: TGCGCCAGCAGCTTGGACATATACAATGAGCAGTTCTTC. Full variable domain (remainder filled in from reference TRBV5-1 and TRBJ2-1): KAGVTQTPRYLIKTRGQQVTLSCSPISGHRSVSWYQQTPGQGLQFLFEYFSETQRNKGNFPGRFSGRQFSNSRSEMNVSTLELGDSALYLCASSLDIYNEQFFGPGTRLTVL.